The following is a TCR beta chain sequence with its context. The target antigen is unknown. The sample originates from a study of post-analysis software for immune sequencing data. Background on the study: Relapsing-remitting, secondary progressive and progressive-relapsing forms made up the multiple sclerosis disease courses. The study, taken as a whole, reports: Five or six TRBV segments were more frequent in patients than controls; TRBV5-6, TRBV5-1 and TRBV20-1 belonged to this group. Among multiple sclerosis patients, normalized Chao1 diversity was significantly below that of controls.

CDR1 and CDR2 from the germline V gene are SQVTM and ANQGSEA. CDR3 length: 18 residues. Trimming removed 1 base from V and 1 base from J, with 23 bases in between. Sequencing libraries made from TCR beta cDNA carried unique molecular identifiers. T cells numbering about 0.85 to 11 million yielded cDNA molecules that totaled roughly 0.5 million. MiXCR was run by TCRdb on the PCR reads, yielding one entry per CDR3 protein. Of about 820,000 distinct CDR3 sequences listed, about 53% are singletons. The chain recombines TRBV29-1 with TRBJ2-7, with D hard to call. Sequencing was carried out using blood. The receptor's source is a girl between 5 and 17 years old with multiple sclerosis. The CDR3 DNA follows: TGCAGCGTTGAAGCCCGTTCGAGACACAAGCTATTTTCCTACGAGCAGTACTTC. Translating it yields CSVEARSRHKLFSYEQYF.